This T cell receptor beta chain was found in a study of cytomegalovirus exposure and HLA in healthy donors. Study overall: Early release data held about 85 million unique TCRs from HLA-typed donors.

This CDR3 region has 17 residues. The ends lost 4 bases at V and 4 bases at J; junction bases unmatched: 15. CDR1 and CDR2 from the germline V gene are SQVTM and ANQGSEA. This clone has more than one count but fewer than ten. Its antigen remains unidentified. Study results and caveats: Per published accounts, TCR beta sequences correctly predicted the HLA-A and HLA-B alleles of most subjects. Trimming of TCR beta V- and J-genes showed a link, identified in a later analysis, to a missense DCLRE1C variant. CMV antigen specificity was confirmed in vitro for three CMV-associated chains.

PCR involved 60 Vbeta and 13 Jbeta primers. Generated by immunoSEQ multiplex PCR, the TCRdb table keeps only in-frame clones and is missing some. The table has more than 85,000 clones, more than 60% seen once. Sequenced: PBMCs. V gene TRBV29-1 combines with J gene TRBJ2-3, with 9 nucleotides matching TRBD1. The clonotype originates from a woman between 35 and 50 years old in good health and CMV-seropositive. The CDR3 loop is CSVVALFGTGFADTQYF. DNA for the CDR3: TGCAGCGTTGTTGCTTTGTTCGGGACAGGGTTTGCAGATACGCAGTATTTT.